The 16 T cell receptor beta chains listed next were all sequenced from one sample in a study of radiation and T cells in renal cell carcinoma. Documented time point: baseline pretreatment blood. Sample treatment: 15 Gy SBRT to primary tumor, nephrectomy 4 weeks later. The method was immunoSEQ multiplex PCR; TCRdb's version includes in-frame clones alone and lacks a portion of them. The table includes 140,000 to 150,000 clones, roughly 90% detected once. The sample here was blood, taken from a patient whose treatment included radiotherapy and nephrectomy. The receptors derive from a woman in her 70s with renal cell carcinoma.

The chain recombines TRBV5-8 with TRBJ2-1; D is possibly TRBD1 or TRBD2 (7 bases each). Germline values: CDR1 SGHTS, CDR2 YDEGEE. The V end lost 0 bases, the J end lost 7 bases, and 26 bases lay between the germline ends. This CDR3 has 19 amino acids. The DNA for the CDR3 is TGTGCCAGCAGCTTGGCGTACTTACACAGGGGAGGGCAACCGAATGAGCAGTTCTTC. Residues: CASSLAYLHRGGQPNEQFF.

The V and J genes are TRBV4-3 and TRBJ2-5; D not resolved. The CDR3 covers 16 residues. Trimming took 0 bases from V and 8 from J, leaving 19 bases between them. Germline-derived CDR1 and CDR2 are LGHNA and YSLEER. CDR3 residues: CASSQDRRPQMSTQYF. CDR3 sequence (DNA): TGCGCCAGCAGCCAAGATCGGAGACCCCAGATGAGCACCCAGTACTTC.

The rearrangement links TRBV19 to TRBJ2-2; 8 nucleotides align to TRBD1. The CDR3 extends over 16 amino acids. Trimming at V came to 3 bases and at J to 4 bases, leaving 7 bases not matched to a gene. CDR1 is LNHDA and CDR2 is SQIVND in the germline V gene (reference sequence). CDR3 nucleotides: TGTGCCAGTAGTATGTGGCAGGGGGCGGGCACCGGGGAGCTGTTTTTT. It is translated as CASSMWQGAGTGELFF.

The chain employs TRBV11-2 and TRBJ1-4, with D perhaps TRBD1 (5 bases). The CDR3 is 18 residues long. Germline lookup yields CDR1 SGHAT and CDR2 FQNNGV. Trimming removed 8 bases at V and 4 bases at J, with 26 bases between. CDR3 in amino acids: CASSHGGFPNPFNEKLFF. The CDR3 DNA is TGTGCCAGCTCCCACGGGGGTTTCCCCAACCCCTTTAATGAAAAACTGTTTTTT.

The chain uses TRBV5-4 and TRBJ1-1; 7 bases align to TRBD1. V was clipped by 0 bases and J by 6 bases; unmatched bases: 2. The CDR3 contains 13 residues. Germline V gene lookup returns CDR1 SGHNT and CDR2 YYREEE (reference sequence). DNA for the CDR3: TGTGCCAGCAGCTTGGTAGGGGGCGCTGAAGCTTTCTTT. It yields the protein CASSLVGGAEAFF.

Written as DNA, the CDR3 is TGCGCCAGCAGCCAAGACGTCCCGGGGCCGAACACTGAAGCTTTCTTT. It codes for CASSQDVPGPNTEAFF. This chain links TRBV4-3 with TRBJ1-1; the D gene is possibly TRBD1 (5 bases). Germline values: CDR1 LGHNA, CDR2 YSLEER. The CDR3 is 16 residues long. V was pared by 0 bases and J by 1 base, with 12 bases between.

The rearrangement links TRBV7-3 to TRBJ2-7, with no clear D. The V gene's germline CDR1 is SGHTA and CDR2 FQGTGA. V dropped 4 bases and J dropped 6 bases, with 19 bases sitting between them. The CDR3 contains 15 residues. CDR3 loop: CASSSQASKAGEQYF. The DNA of the CDR3 is TGTGCCAGCAGCTCCCAGGCCTCGAAAGCAGGCGAGCAGTACTTC.

This rearrangement joins TRBV20-1 to TRBJ2-3, with D unresolved. CDR3 length equals 11 residues. With 1 base removed from V and 6 bases from J, the gap between germline ends came to 5 bases. CDR1 is DFQATT and CDR2 is SNEGSKA in the germline V gene (reference sequence). CDR3 residues: CSARVGDTQYF. The CDR3 region has the DNA TGCAGTGCTAGAGTTGGGGATACGCAGTATTTT.

Details on this clone: At the DNA level, this CDR3 is encoded by other sequences in the same sample as well. DNA of the CDR3: TGTGCCAGCAGCTTAGGCCGTGGGGTCACTGAAGCTTTCTTT. Protein: CASSLGRGVTEAFF. V and J are TRBV7-2 and TRBJ1-1, with D unclear. V lost 1 base, J lost 4 bases, and 10 bases lay in between. CDR1 and CDR2 from the germline V gene are SGHTA and FQGNSA. The CDR3 has 14 residues.

J is TRBJ1-2 and V is TRBV7-2; the D is unclear. Germline CDR1 reads SGHTA; CDR2 reads FQGNSA. CDR3 length: 11 residues. Trimming took off 2 bases at V and 8 bases at J, with 6 bases between the two ends. CDR3 DNA sequence: TGTGCCAGCAGCTTAAAGGTCGGCTACACCTTC. Protein product: CASSLKVGYTF. The full variable domain, its missing parts supplied by reference TRBV7-2 and TRBJ1-2, is GAGVSQSPSNKVTEKGKDVELRCDPISGHTALYWYRQSLGQGLEFLIYFQGNSAPDKSGLPSDRFSAERTGGSVSTLTIQRTQQEDSAVYLCASSLKVGYTFGSGTRLTVV.

The genes are TRBV7-9 and TRBJ2-4, with D possibly TRBD2 on 7 matching bases. Trimming removed 5 bases from V and 2 bases from J, with 16 bases in between. Germline assignment: CDR1 SEHNR and CDR2 FQNEAQ (reference sequence). This CDR3 region has 16 residues. CDR3: CASSQGRALSKNIQYF. In DNA, the CDR3 is TGTGCCAGCAGCCAGGGGAGGGCTTTATCCAAAAACATTCAGTACTTC.

The chain joins TRBV5-1 to TRBJ1-2; D might be TRBD1 (6 bases). Germline CDR1 is SGHRS and CDR2 is YFSETQ. Trimming shortened V by 3 bases and J by 7 bases, and 16 bases separated the two germline ends. This CDR3 comprises 14 residues. DNA of the CDR3: TGCGCCAGCAGCTCCGGTGAGGGGGTTGCTGGCTACACCTTC. Translation gives CASSSGEGVAGYTF. Based on the CDR3 plus reference TRBV5-1 and TRBJ1-2, the full variable domain is KAGVTQTPRYLIKTRGQQVTLSCSPISGHRSVSWYQQTPGQGLQFLFEYFSETQRNKGNFPGRFSGRQFSNSRSEMNVSTLELGDSALYLCASSSGEGVAGYTFGSGTRLTVV.

The chain carries TRBV19 and TRBJ1-3; 7 nucleotides match TRBD1. V gave up 4 bases and J gave up 0 bases; unmatched junction bases: 6. The CDR3 spans 16 residues. CDR1 is LNHDA and CDR2 is SQIVND in the germline V gene (reference sequence). The CDR3 DNA sequence: TGTGCCAGTAGTAAGGGGGCCCAAATCTCTGGAAACACCATATATTTT. It translates to CASSKGAQISGNTIYF.

The chain couples TRBV7-3 to TRBJ2-3, with TRBD2 matching 8 bases. With 1 base clipped from V and 4 bases from J, the junction kept 4 bases outside the gene matches. The CDR3 is made up of 15 amino acids. Germline CDR1 reads SGHTA; CDR2 reads FQGTGA. The CDR3 is CASSLRAGGPDTQYF. The CDR3 DNA sequence: TGTGCCAGCAGCTTAAGGGCGGGGGGCCCAGATACGCAGTATTTT. The full variable domain, rest sourced from reference TRBV7-3 and TRBJ2-3, is GAGVSQTPSNKVTEKGKYVELRCDPISGHTALYWYRQSLGQGPEFLIYFQGTGAADDSGLPNDRFFAVRPEGSVSTLKIQRTERGDSAVYLCASSLRAGGPDTQYFGPGTRLTVL.

The rearrangement joins TRBV5-6 to TRBJ2-3; 14 bases are shared with TRBD2. V trimming: 4 bases; J trimming: 3 bases; junction bases outside the gene matches: 7. Germline V gene sequence: CDR1 SGHDT, CDR2 YYEEEE. The CDR3 has 17 residues. The CDR3 reads CASSTGLAGGLTDTQYF. For the CDR3, the DNA is TGTGCCAGCAGCACAGGACTAGCGGGGGGCTTAACAGATACGCAGTATTTT.

This clone was detected only a few times. The rearrangement joins TRBV11-3 to TRBJ2-1, with a possible D match to TRBD1 (6 bases). V shed 2 bases and J shed 2 bases, with 7 bases lying between them. Germline-derived CDR1 and CDR2 are SGHNT and YENEEA. CDR3 length: 14 amino acids. In DNA, the CDR3 is TGTGCCAGCAGCTTAAGGGGGACCTACAATGAGCAGTTCTTC. Residues: CASSLRGTYNEQFF.